This TCR beta chain was identified during a study of circulating and synovial CD4+ cells in juvenile arthritis. TCRdb's table, derived via immunoSEQ multiplex PCR, lists solely in-frame clones and lacks some. This sample yields 25,000 to 35,000 clones, of which over 85% are seen a single time; 2.5% to 3% belongs to the top ten. The V segment lost 5 bases and the J segment 2 bases; nucleotides outside the gene matches: 5. Germline V gene data show CDR1 as MDHEN and CDR2 as SYDVKM. The CDR3 loop spans 15 amino acids. This receptor was identified in a human donor with juvenile idiopathic arthritis. Sequencing used CD4+ T cells from blood. V usage is TRBV28 and J usage is TRBJ1-5; the match to TRBD1 covers 8 bases. This CDR3 reads CASSPGGQGNQPQHF. The CDR3 nucleotides read TGTGCCAGCAGTCCAGGGGGCCAGGGCAATCAGCCCCAGCATTTT.